One sample yielded the 30 T cell receptor beta chains listed below, sequenced in a study of technical replicates of blood from several donors. Profiled with immunoSEQ multiplex PCR; TCRdb holds only in-frame clones, not every one. The repertoire holds some 93,000 clones, with 95% as singletons. The sample taken for sequencing was T cells isolated from PBMCs. The source is a human donor in good health.

The V call is TRBV10-2, the J call TRBJ1-1, with unresolved D. V was cut by 6 bases and J by 1 base, with 15 bases left in between. CDR1 is WSHSY and CDR2 is SAAADI in the germline V gene. The CDR3 extends over 15 amino acids. The CDR3 is CASSDTGGKNTEAFF. The DNA for the CDR3 is TGCGCCAGCAGCGACACGGGCGGGAAGAACACTGAAGCTTTCTTT.

This chain uses TRBV15 with TRBJ1-2, with 9 bases identical to TRBD1. This CDR3 contains 14 residues. Per the germline V gene, CDR1 is LNHNV and CDR2 is YYDKDF (reference sequence). The J segment lost 1 base and the V segment lost 6 bases, leaving 3 bases of the junction unmatched. The CDR3 loop is CATSPGQGNYGYTF. DNA for the CDR3: TGTGCCACCAGTCCGGGACAGGGTAACTATGGCTACACCTTC.

The V and J genes are TRBV10-3 and TRBJ2-1, with 7 positions matching TRBD2. Germline V CDR1 and CDR2: ENHRY, SYGVKD. This CDR3 is 17 amino acids long. The J segment lost 5 bases and the V segment lost 0 bases, leaving 10 bases of the junction unmatched. CDR3 in DNA: TGTGCCATCAGTGAGTCGATGGGGGGGGGACGAGACAATGAGCAGTTCTTC. Its translation: CAISESMGGGRDNEQFF.

Only one count was recorded for this clone. The chain uses TRBV4-1 and TRBJ2-7, with D hard to call. This CDR3 contains 14 residues. Between the trimmed V and J ends, which lost 1 base and 0 bases, there was a span of 7 bases. Germline lookup yields CDR1 MGHRA and CDR2 YSYEKL. Here the CDR3 reads CASSQVGPSYEQYF. The CDR3 DNA reads TGCGCCAGCAGCCAAGTGGGCCCCTCCTACGAGCAGTACTTC.

The chain has TRBV5-1 and TRBJ2-7; 7 bases line up with TRBD1. This CDR3 has 14 residues. J was trimmed by 2 bases and V by 5 bases; bases with no gene match: 7. Looked up from germline, CDR1 is SGHRS and CDR2 is YFSETQ. The CDR3 nucleotides read TGCGCCAGCAGTGTCGGGACAGATGCCTACGAGCAGTACTTC. Amino acid sequence: CASSVGTDAYEQYF.

A note on this clone: Other DNA sequences from this sample encode an identical CDR3 as well. The V call is TRBV5-1, the J call TRBJ2-2; 11 bases map to TRBD2. Germline trimming cut 4 bases from V and 7 bases from J; bases unmatched to any gene: 12. The CDR3 length is 17 residues. In germline, CDR1 is SGHRS, CDR2 YFSETQ. The CDR3 loop is CASSLYLAGGVSGELFF. The CDR3, as DNA: TGCGCCAGCAGCCTCTATCTAGCGGGGGGAGTAAGCGGGGAGCTGTTTTTT.

J is TRBJ1-3 and V is TRBV12-2; the D segment call TRBD1 is taken from the table without a DNA check. TRBV12-2 is flagged as a pseudogene. This CDR3 has 16 amino acids. CDR3 DNA: TGTGCAAGTCGCCCAGGACAGGGCGACTCTGGAAACACCATATATTTT. Translated: CASRPGQGDSGNTIYF.

V gene TRBV4-1 combines with J gene TRBJ1-3; D ambiguous. In germline, CDR1 is MGHRA, CDR2 YSYEKL. Trimming stripped 1 base from V and 0 bases from J, with 7 bases between. The CDR3 covers 15 residues. CDR3 loop: CASSQVRSSGNTIYF. DNA of the CDR3: TGCGCCAGCAGCCAAGTCAGAAGCTCTGGAAACACCATATATTTT.

The genes are TRBV18 and TRBJ2-4, with D hard to call. The V end lost 1 base, the J end lost 8 bases, and 3 bases lay between the germline ends. The CDR3 is made up of 11 amino acids. Germline V lookup: CDR1 KGHSH, CDR2 LQKENI. Here the CDR3 DNA reads TGTGCCAGCTCACCACAGCACATTCAGTACTTC. Encoded protein: CASSPQHIQYF.

The chain links TRBV28 to TRBJ1-1; 10 nucleotides match TRBD1. This CDR3 has 15 amino acids. CDR1 is MDHEN, CDR2 SYDVKM, per germline. With V trimmed by 5 bases and J by 4 bases, 7 bases remained unmatched. The CDR3 nucleotides read TGTGCCAGCAGTCCAAGGACAGGGGGTCGCACTGAAGCTTTCTTT. This codes for CASSPRTGGRTEAFF.

The V call is TRBV7-9, the J call TRBJ1-5, with TRBD1 matching 10 bases. The germline V gene encodes CDR1 SEHNR and CDR2 FQNEAQ (reference sequence). V lost 5 bases, J lost 7 bases, and 5 bases stayed unmatched. The CDR3 totals 14 residues. DNA of the CDR3: TGTGCCAGCAGCGCGGGACAGGGGATCCAGCCCCAGCATTTT. This codes for CASSAGQGIQPQHF.

Here the CDR3 DNA reads TGCGCCAGCAGCTTGCCCTCCGGGACAGGGAATGGCTACACCTTC. This translates into CASSLPSGTGNGYTF. The chain is built from TRBV5-1 and TRBJ1-2, with 9 positions matching TRBD1. V dropped 1 base and J dropped 6; count of bases not matched to a gene: 7. From germline, CDR1 is SGHRS and CDR2 YFSETQ. This CDR3 contains 15 residues.

This clone was picked up one time. The rearrangement uses TRBV7-9 and TRBJ1-1; perhaps TRBD1 as D (6 bases). V was trimmed by 5 bases and J by 5 bases, leaving 21 bases between them. The CDR3 has 16 residues. Germline V CDR1 and CDR2: SEHNR, FQNEAQ (reference sequence). The CDR3 coding sequence is TGTGCCAGCAGCCTCTCTAGACAGGCCTTGGGGACTGAAGCTTTCTTT. Encoded protein: CASSLSRQALGTEAFF. The whole variable domain, remainder taken from reference TRBV7-9 and TRBJ1-1, is DTGVSQNPRHKITKRGQNVTFRCDPISEHNRLYWYRQTLGQGPEFLTYFQNEAQLEKSRLLSDRFSAERPKGSFSTLEIQRTEQGDSAMYLCASSLSRQALGTEAFFGQGTRLTVV.

The CDR3 DNA sequence: TGTGCCAGCAGCTTCGGGACAGGGACGAATGAGCAGTTCTTC. It translates to CASSFGTGTNEQFF. The J gene is TRBJ2-1, the V gene TRBV7-9; 9 bases are a match to TRBD1. V gave up 3 bases and J gave up 7 bases; unmatched junction bases: 4. The germline V gene encodes CDR1 SEHNR and CDR2 FQNEAQ (reference sequence). The CDR3 runs to 14 residues. The whole variable domain, filled in from reference TRBV7-9 and TRBJ2-1, reads DTGVSQNPRHKITKRGQNVTFRCDPISEHNRLYWYRQTLGQGPEFLTYFQNEAQLEKSRLLSDRFSAERPKGSFSTLEIQRTEQGDSAMYLCASSFGTGTNEQFFGPGTRLTVL.

This chain joins TRBV5-1 and TRBJ2-1, with a tentative D call TRBD2 (6 bases). This CDR3 contains 15 residues. V shed 6 bases and J shed 5 bases, with 18 bases lying between them. Germline V gene lookup returns CDR1 SGHRS and CDR2 YFSETQ. The CDR3 reads CASNLNGGANNEQFF. CDR3 DNA sequence: TGCGCCAGCAACCTAAACGGCGGGGCTAACAATGAGCAGTTCTTC.

The chain employs TRBV19 and TRBJ2-5, with D maybe TRBD2 (7 bases). With 4 bases removed from V and 2 bases from J, the gap between germline ends came to 14 bases. The CDR3 is 15 amino acids. CDR1 is LNHDA, CDR2 SQIVND, per germline (reference sequence). The CDR3: CASSRGGTKQETQYF. The CDR3 coding sequence is TGTGCCAGTAGTAGAGGGGGGACTAAACAAGAGACCCAGTACTTC.

The CDR3 reads CASSDRGRDEKLFF. In nucleotides, the CDR3 is TGTGCCAGCAGCGACAGGGGAAGGGATGAAAAACTGTTTTTT. This chain connects TRBV6-6 to TRBJ1-4, with 8 bases lining up with TRBD1. This CDR3 contains 14 residues. Germline V gene lookup returns CDR1 MNHNY and CDR2 SVGAGI (reference sequence). The V segment lost 6 bases and the J segment 6 bases; nucleotides outside the gene matches: 6.

This sequence joins TRBV5-4 and TRBJ2-5; a possible D gene is TRBD1 (6 bases). The CDR3 totals 14 residues. The V and J ends lost 4 bases and 4 bases respectively, with 14 bases between them. Per germline, CDR1 SGHNT and CDR2 YYREEE (reference sequence). This CDR3 reads CASSIDQGSETQYF. In DNA form, the CDR3 reads TGTGCCAGCAGCATAGATCAGGGGTCAGAGACCCAGTACTTC.

J is TRBJ2-5 and V is TRBV5-8; 10 positions agree with TRBD1. J lost 5 bases, V lost 2 bases, and 12 bases had no gene match. The germline V gene has CDR1 SGHTS and CDR2 YDEGEE. The CDR3 is made up of 17 amino acids. The CDR3 region is CASSFRDRGRAWETQYF. The CDR3, as DNA: TGTGCCAGCAGCTTTCGGGACAGGGGACGGGCGTGGGAGACCCAGTACTTC.

For this clone: The junction does not match germline at one end; this may be a read error. V usage is TRBV5-1 and J usage is TRBJ2-3, with a possible D match to TRBD2 (5 bases). Germline values: CDR1 SGHRS, CDR2 YFSETQ. CDR3 size: 13 residues. In DNA form, the CDR3 reads TGTGGGAGTCGGAATCGGCGCACAGATACGCAGTATTTT. Its protein product is CGSRNRRTDTQYF.

This rearrangement joins TRBV5-4 to TRBJ2-7, with a weak D call TRBD2 (5 bases). Germline lookup yields CDR1 SGHNT and CDR2 YYREEE (reference sequence). V was shortened by 1 base and J by 5 bases, with 10 bases between the two germline ends. This CDR3 is built from 13 residues. CDR3 sequence: CASSLNIGDEQYF. The CDR3 nucleotides read TGTGCCAGCAGCTTGAATATCGGGGACGAGCAGTACTTC.

This CDR3 reads CASSQEVQLYNEQFF. The CDR3 bases are TGCGCCAGCAGCCAAGAGGTACAGCTGTACAATGAGCAGTTCTTC. The rearrangement links TRBV4-1 to TRBJ2-1; D remains ambiguous. V lost 0 bases and J 4 bases, leaving 10 bases between the germline ends. The CDR3 is 15 residues long. Germline assignment: CDR1 MGHRA and CDR2 YSYEKL.

The DNA of the CDR3 is TGTGCCTCAGGCCCCATCCCGAACCAAGAGACCCAGTACTTC. Translation gives CASGPIPNQETQYF. J is TRBJ2-5 and V is TRBV27; D is ambiguous. Germline V gene lookup returns CDR1 MNHEY and CDR2 SMNVEV (reference sequence). The CDR3 extends over 14 amino acids. V lost 11 bases and J lost 0, with 16 bases in between.

This chain connects TRBV2 to TRBJ1-3; TRBD1 agrees at 7 bases. This CDR3 region has 14 residues. Trimming at V came to 6 bases and at J to 4 bases, leaving 6 bases not matched to a gene. Looked up from germline, CDR1 is SNHLY and CDR2 is FYNNEI. CDR3 amino acids: CASSEQGSGNTIYF. The CDR3 nucleotides read TGTGCCAGCAGCGAACAGGGGTCCGGAAACACCATATATTTT.

The chain carries TRBV5-1 and TRBJ2-6, with 7 nucleotides matching TRBD1. V lost 6 bases to trimming and J lost 4 bases; unmatched junction nucleotides: 7. The germline gives CDR1 SGHRS, CDR2 YFSETQ. This CDR3 contains 15 residues. The CDR3, as DNA: TGCGCCAGCAATCCCACAGGGGCCGGGGCCAACGTCCTGACTTTC. Protein: CASNPTGAGANVLTF.

The chain couples TRBV6-6 to TRBJ2-7; the match to TRBD1 covers 10 bases. This CDR3 has 15 amino acids. Trimming took 6 bases from V and 6 from J; bases not matched to a gene: 11. The germline gives CDR1 MNHNY, CDR2 SVGAGI (reference sequence). The CDR3, as DNA: TGTGCCAGCAGGACCGGGACAGGGGCCGACCTCGAGCAGTACTTC. Encoded protein: CASRTGTGADLEQYF.

V and J are TRBV12-5 and TRBJ1-2, with 9 bases aligning to TRBD1. The germline gives CDR1 LGHNT, CDR2 FRNRAP. Trimming at V came to 1 base and at J to 6 bases, leaving 3 bases not matched to a gene. This CDR3 region has 14 residues. The CDR3 DNA sequence: TGTGCTAGTGGTTTGGGGGACAGGGTCCATGGCTACACCTTC. Its translation is CASGLGDRVHGYTF.

This chain links TRBV6-1 with TRBJ2-5; 13 bases fit TRBD2. Germline assignment: CDR1 MNHNS and CDR2 SASEGT. This CDR3 spans 16 amino acids. J was trimmed by 2 bases and V by 4 bases; bases with no gene match: 4. CDR3 amino acids: CASSGTSGGPQETQYF. The CDR3 DNA sequence: TGTGCCAGCAGTGGGACTAGCGGGGGACCACAAGAGACCCAGTACTTC.

The V gene is TRBV19, the J gene TRBJ1-1; no clear D. The CDR3 loop spans 13 amino acids. CDR1 is LNHDA and CDR2 is SQIVND in the germline V gene (reference sequence). The V and J ends lost 3 bases and 1 base respectively, with 6 bases between them. The CDR3 loop reads CASSMGPNTEAFF. The DNA of the CDR3 is TGTGCCAGTAGTATGGGCCCGAACACTGAAGCTTTCTTT.

The CDR3 spells CASSELGQGLPYPAYEQYF. The CDR3, as DNA: TGTGCCAGCAGTGAGTTGGGACAGGGTCTGCCCTACCCCGCCTACGAGCAGTACTTC. The chain joins TRBV6-1 to TRBJ2-7; 9 positions match TRBD1. The CDR3 is made up of 19 amino acids. Germline V gene sequence: CDR1 MNHNS, CDR2 SASEGT. The trim removed 3 bases at V and 2 bases at J, leaving 17 bases unmatched.